These 23 T cell receptor beta chains came from one sample sequenced in a study of T cells in Graves' hyperthyroidism and ophthalmopathy. Researchers amplified the TCR beta CDR3 regions from RNA transcripts. TCR CDR3 underwent first-round RT-PCR with the HTBI primer set. TCRdb reprocessed the multiplex PCR reads via MiXCR and lists one record per CDR3 protein. This sample has 250,000 or so distinct CDR3 sequences, with roughly 15% found just once. Sequences were obtained from blood. The source of these receptors is a woman aged 45-65 years with Graves' hyperthyroidism that later progressed to Graves' ophthalmopathy.

This clonotype appeared many times. V gene TRBV2 combines with J gene TRBJ2-1, with a tentative D call TRBD2 (5 bases). V was shortened by 4 bases and J by 0 bases, with 16 bases between the two germline ends. The CDR3 has 17 amino acids. The germline V gene encodes CDR1 SNHLY and CDR2 FYNNEI. The CDR3 DNA sequence: TGTGCCAGCAGTGCCCGTAGAGGGCGTAGCTCCTACAATGAGCAGTTCTTC. Translated, it gives CASSARRGRSSYNEQFF.

V is TRBV6-4 and J is TRBJ2-1; TRBD2 aligns across 9 bases. The J call may be incorrect, as the DNA end agrees better with TRBJ2-7. Germline-derived CDR1 and CDR2 are MRHNA and SNTAGT. This CDR3 contains 15 residues. CDR3 sequence reads: CASSEGLAGSNEQYF. In nucleotides, the CDR3 is TGTGCCAGCTCCGAGGGACTAGCAGGGTCCAATGAGCAGTACTTC.

The gene calls are TRBV19 and TRBJ1-2; D ambiguous. The CDR3 is 14 amino acids. The V end was cut by 3 bases, the J end by 0 bases, with 8 bases between. Germline V gene data show CDR1 as LNHDA and CDR2 as SQIVND (reference sequence). CDR3 DNA: TGTGCCAGTAGTATTGTCGGAGCTAACTATGGCTACACCTTC. It codes for CASSIVGANYGYTF.

This clonotype has at least ten counts. V is TRBV9 and J is TRBJ1-3, with TRBD1 matching 7 bases. Germline CDR1 SGDLS, CDR2 YYNGEE. J was trimmed by 2 bases and V by 3 bases; bases with no gene match: 5. CDR3 length: 15 amino acids. Here the CDR3 reads CASSAWDSTGNTIYF. The DNA for the CDR3 is TGTGCCAGCAGCGCGTGGGACAGCACTGGAAACACCATATATTTT.

This clonotype came up many times. The chain couples TRBV7-3 to TRBJ2-1, with a possible D match to TRBD1 (7 bases). CDR1 is SGHTA, CDR2 FQGTGA, per germline. The CDR3 covers 14 residues. The V end lost 5 bases, the J end lost 7 bases, and 15 bases lay between the germline ends. Written as DNA, the CDR3 is TGTGCCAGCAGCCCCGAGGCAGGGGGGAATGAGCAGTTCTTC. Its translation is CASSPEAGGNEQFF.

The chain employs TRBV24-1 and TRBJ2-7, with D unresolved. The CDR3 runs 14 residues. The V end was cut by 0 bases, the J end by 5 bases, with 10 bases between. CDR1 is KGHDR and CDR2 is SFDVKD in the germline V gene. In nucleotides, the CDR3 is TGTGCCACCAGTGATTTGCCGCCCAGTAACGAGCAGTACTTC. The encoded protein is CATSDLPPSNEQYF.

The table lists this clonotype with many counts. The chain couples TRBV5-8 to TRBJ1-2; possible D gene TRBD1, 6 bases. Per the germline V gene, CDR1 is SGHTS and CDR2 is YDEGEE. With 4 bases removed from V and 5 bases from J, the gap between germline ends came to 15 bases. There are 14 residues in the CDR3. This CDR3 is CASSLARDIYGYTF. CDR3 DNA sequence: TGTGCCAGCAGCCTAGCCCGGGACATATATGGCTACACCTTC.

Concerning this clonotype: A read error is possible here, since a much larger clone lies one base away. The rearrangement links TRBV28 to TRBJ2-6, with a tentative D call TRBD1 (5 bases). Germline V gives CDR1 MDHEN, CDR2 SYDVKM. The CDR3 covers 14 residues. The CDR3 DNA sequence: TGTGCCAGCAGTCCGGTCTCTGGGGCCAACGTCCTGGCTTTC. This translates into CASSPVSGANVLAF.

This chain links TRBV11-2 with TRBJ2-6, with 7 nucleotides matching TRBD1. The germline CDR1 and CDR2 sequences are SGHAT and FQNNGV. The V segment lost 3 bases and the J segment 0 bases; nucleotides outside the gene matches: 11. CDR3 length: 19 residues. In DNA, the CDR3 is TGTGCCAGCAGCTTGTTTATAGGGGGCGTCTCCTCTGGGGCCAACGTCCTGACTTTC. Its translation is CASSLFIGGVSSGANVLTF.

This clonotype was found many times. The chain joins TRBV13 to TRBJ2-1, with D possibly being TRBD1 (5 bases). The V end was cut by 6 bases, the J end by 5 bases, with 17 bases between. Germline V lookup: CDR1 PRHDT, CDR2 FYEKMQ (reference sequence). The CDR3 is made up of 15 amino acids. The CDR3 reads CASSLRERQDNEQFF. The CDR3 DNA is TGTGCCAGCAGTCTCAGGGAACGTCAAGACAATGAGCAGTTCTTC.

This clonotype appeared many times. The chain employs TRBV30 and TRBJ2-2, with no clear D. Trimming stripped 5 bases from V and 2 bases from J, with 6 bases between. Germline V CDR1 and CDR2: GTSNPN, SVGIG (reference sequence). The CDR3 runs to 12 residues. The CDR3 nucleotides are TGTGCCTGGGGGATAAACACCGGGGAGCTGTTTTTT. Translated, it gives CAWGINTGELFF.

Worth noting for this clonotype: A clone one base away is much larger, so this may be a read error. The chain joins TRBV5-6 to TRBJ1-1, with TRBD1 identical over 9 bases. Germline lookup yields CDR1 SGHDT and CDR2 YYEEEE. This CDR3 region has 13 residues. In DNA, the CDR3 is TGTGCCTGCAGCCTAGGACAGGGGTTGTATGCTTTCTTT. Translating gives CACSLGQGLYAFF.

This clonotype was recorded at least ten times. The gene calls are TRBV20-1 and TRBJ2-7; either TRBD1 or TRBD2 may supply D (6 bases each). The V end was cut by 3 bases, the J end by 2 bases, with 11 bases between. The CDR3 totals 13 residues. Germline lookup yields CDR1 DFQATT and CDR2 SNEGSKA (reference sequence). CDR3 nucleotide sequence: TGCAGTGCTAGTTCCGGGGGCGCCTACGAGCAGTACTTC. Its protein is CSASSGGAYEQYF.

This clonotype has a count of ten or more. The chain links TRBV6-1 to TRBJ2-3, with a possible D match to TRBD1 (5 bases). The germline CDR1 and CDR2 sequences are MNHNS and SASEGT. This CDR3 region has 12 residues. The V end was cut by 8 bases, the J end by 3 bases, with 9 bases between. CDR3 region: CASWQGTDTQYF. CDR3 sequence (DNA): TGTGCCAGCTGGCAGGGAACAGATACGCAGTATTTT.

This clonotype was counted at least ten times. The J gene is TRBJ2-5, the V gene TRBV28, with D perhaps TRBD2 (8 bases). Germline V gene data show CDR1 as MDHEN and CDR2 as SYDVKM. The CDR3 has 17 amino acids. V was cut by 5 bases and J by 4 bases, with 23 bases left in between. The CDR3 nucleotides are TGTGCCAGCAGTGTAGGGGGCCAAGCGGGAGTTGGAGAGACCCAGTACTTC. Its protein is CASSVGGQAGVGETQYF.

This clonotype was recorded at least ten times. This chain connects TRBV20-1 to TRBJ1-1, with D possibly TRBD1 on 6 matching bases. Germline-derived CDR1 and CDR2 are DFQATT and SNEGSKA (reference sequence). The CDR3 spans 15 residues. V lost 2 bases to trimming and J lost 3 bases, with 16 bases between them. The CDR3 bases are TGCAGTGCTAGACCTTCGGGACAAACCTACACTGAAGCTTTCTTT. This sequence encodes CSARPSGQTYTEAFF.

This clonotype has only a few counts. V is TRBV5-8 and J is TRBJ2-1; unclear D gene. The germline V gene has CDR1 SGHTS and CDR2 YDEGEE. The CDR3 spans 16 residues. V was cut by 4 bases and J by 0 bases, with 14 bases left in between. CDR3 nucleotide sequence: TGTGCCAGCAGCCCCCTGGATTGGCCCTCCTACAATGAGCAGTTCTTC. Protein: CASSPLDWPSYNEQFF.

This clonotype was recorded at least ten times. The V gene is TRBV11-2, the J gene TRBJ1-2, with a weak D call TRBD1 (5 bases). Between the trimmed V and J ends, which lost 5 bases and 6 bases, there was a span of 16 bases. The CDR3 loop spans 14 amino acids. Germline V gives CDR1 SGHAT, CDR2 FQNNGV. As DNA, the CDR3 is TGTGCCAGCAGCCCCCGGACACCCGAGGATGGCTACACCTTC. This gives the protein CASSPRTPEDGYTF. Combining the CDR3 with reference TRBV11-2 and TRBJ1-2 gives the whole variable domain EAGVAQSPRYKIIEKRQSVAFWCNPISGHATLYWYQQILGQGPKLLIQFQNNGVVDDSQLPKDRFSAERLKGVDSTLKIQPAKLEDSAVYLCASSPRTPEDGYTFGSGTRLTVV.

The genes are TRBV11-1 and TRBJ2-5; weak D call: TRBD2 (6 bases). The germline V gene encodes CDR1 SGHAT and CDR2 FQDESV (reference sequence). Trimming pared 3 bases from V and 5 bases from J, leaving 10 bases between. The CDR3 contains 13 residues. The CDR3 sequence: CASSFPGTETQYF. The CDR3, as DNA: TGTGCCAGCAGCTTTCCAGGGACTGAGACCCAGTACTTC.

There are many counts of this clonotype. The V gene is TRBV30, the J gene TRBJ2-2; no clear D. The CDR3 covers 12 residues. Trimming left V 0 bases short and J 7 bases short, with 6 bases between. Germline-derived CDR1 and CDR2 are GTSNPN and SVGIG (reference sequence). The CDR3 protein is CAWSVLSGELFF. The CDR3 DNA sequence: TGTGCCTGGAGTGTACTAAGCGGGGAGCTGTTTTTT.

The rearrangement joins TRBV27 to TRBJ1-1; D perhaps matches TRBD1 (6 bases). Germline V CDR1 and CDR2: MNHEY, SMNVEV (reference sequence). The V and J ends lost 4 bases and 7 bases respectively, with 19 bases between them. This CDR3 has 15 residues. CDR3 sequence reads: CASSSTGMGSGEAFF. DNA for the CDR3: TGTGCCAGCAGTTCCACAGGGATGGGTTCTGGTGAAGCTTTCTTT.

This clonotype occurred many times. The V and J genes are TRBV5-1 and TRBJ2-2, with D perhaps given as TRBD1 or TRBD2 (6 bases each). V was clipped by 4 bases and J by 4 bases, with 14 bases between them. The length of the CDR3 is 15 residues. The germline gives CDR1 SGHRS, CDR2 YFSETQ. The CDR3 DNA is TGCGCCAGCAGCGCTCGACAGGAGGGCACCGGGGAGCTGTTTTTT. Its translation is CASSARQEGTGELFF.

This clonotype occurred many times. V gene TRBV7-9 combines with J gene TRBJ2-1; D unclear. V was cut by 0 bases and J by 6 bases, with 3 bases left in between. Germline CDR1 SEHNR, CDR2 FQNEAQ (reference sequence). The CDR3 covers 12 residues. The CDR3 DNA follows: TGTGCCAGCAGCTTAGCCAGCAATGAGCAGTTCTTC. It yields the protein CASSLASNEQFF.